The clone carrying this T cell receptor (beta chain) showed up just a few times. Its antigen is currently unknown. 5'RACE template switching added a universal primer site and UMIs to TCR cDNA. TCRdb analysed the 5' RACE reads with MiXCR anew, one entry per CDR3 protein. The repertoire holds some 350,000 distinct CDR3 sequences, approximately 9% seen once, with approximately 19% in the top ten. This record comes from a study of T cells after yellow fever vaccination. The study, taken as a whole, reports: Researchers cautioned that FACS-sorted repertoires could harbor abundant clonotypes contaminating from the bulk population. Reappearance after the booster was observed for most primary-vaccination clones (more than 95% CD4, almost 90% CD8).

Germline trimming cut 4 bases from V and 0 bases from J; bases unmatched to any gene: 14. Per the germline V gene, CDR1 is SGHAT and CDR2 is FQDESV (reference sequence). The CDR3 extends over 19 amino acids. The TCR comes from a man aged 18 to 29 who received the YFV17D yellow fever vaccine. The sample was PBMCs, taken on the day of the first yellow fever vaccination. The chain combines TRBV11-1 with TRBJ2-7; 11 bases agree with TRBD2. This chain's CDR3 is CASSSNDGTSGPGSYEQYF. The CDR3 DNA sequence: TGTGCCAGCAGCTCCAACGACGGGACTAGCGGCCCCGGCTCCTACGAGCAGTACTTC.